A single sample is the source of the 16 T cell receptor beta chains below, sequenced in a study of vaccination and CD4 T cells after COVID-19. Treatment reported: roughly ten-day PBMC culture with coronavirus spike peptide pools or control peptides (ViraFEST assay). The antigens of these receptors remain unknown. Sequence data for DNA of cultured CD4+ T cells were generated by the Oncomine TCR Beta short-read assay. TCRdb independently ran MiXCR on the PCR reads; one entry per CDR3 protein. The sample lists 15,000 to 20,000 distinct CDR3 sequences; 48% were seen once. Here the sequenced sample was CD4+ T cells from blood, cultured in vitro, taken before SARS-CoV-2 vaccination. All receptors derive from a human donor who had recovered from COVID-19.

The CDR3 protein is CASSPSGQGYGYTF. The CDR3 region has the DNA TGTGCCAGCAGCCCATCCGGACAGGGCTATGGCTACACCTTC. The genes are TRBV11-2 and TRBJ1-2; 8 positions match TRBD1. The V and J ends lost 5 bases and 4 bases, in that order; junction bases with no gene match: 6. Germline V lookup: CDR1 SGHAT, CDR2 FQNNGV. This CDR3 has 14 residues.

The genes are TRBV2 and TRBJ1-2; no clear D. The germline V gene encodes CDR1 SNHLY and CDR2 FYNNEI. The CDR3 totals 15 residues. V lost 7 bases, J lost 3 bases, and 18 bases lay in between. Here the CDR3 reads CASKVDRTDDYGYTF. In nucleotides, the CDR3 is TGTGCCAGCAAGGTGGACCGGACCGACGACTATGGCTACACCTTC.

This clonotype occurred once. V gene TRBV11-2 combines with J gene TRBJ1-1; D not certain. Germline CDR1 and CDR2: SGHAT and FQNNGV. The CDR3 loop spans 14 amino acids. The V and J ends lost 6 bases and 1 base respectively, with 12 bases between them. CDR3 residues: CASRRPGKNTEAFF. The DNA for the CDR3 is TGTGCCAGCAGAAGACCGGGAAAGAACACTGAAGCTTTCTTT.

J is TRBJ1-1 and V is TRBV19, with a weak D call TRBD1 (6 bases). Per germline, CDR1 LNHDA and CDR2 SQIVND (reference sequence). CDR3 size: 13 residues. V lost 6 bases and J 0 bases, leaving 8 bases between the germline ends. The CDR3 loop reads CASRRQVNTEAFF. The CDR3 bases are TGTGCCAGTAGGAGACAGGTGAACACTGAAGCTTTCTTT.

The chain is built from TRBV7-3 and TRBJ2-3, with TRBD2 matching over 7 bases. With V trimmed by 0 bases and J by 3 bases, 9 bases remained unmatched. Germline CDR1 SGHTA, CDR2 FQGTGA. CDR3 size: 17 residues. In DNA, the CDR3 is TGTGCCAGCAGCTTAACGGGAACGCGGGGGAGGACAGATACGCAGTATTTT. Its translation is CASSLTGTRGRTDTQYF.

V and J are TRBV6-1 and TRBJ1-2; D remains ambiguous. Germline V CDR1 and CDR2: MNHNS, SASEGT. Between the trimmed V and J ends, which lost 8 bases and 8 bases, there was a span of 12 bases. The CDR3 covers 11 residues. This CDR3 is CASGSYWGYTF. The DNA of the CDR3 is TGTGCCAGCGGAAGTTATTGGGGCTACACCTTC.

The V and J genes are TRBV28 and TRBJ2-7, with D unclear. The CDR3 is 14 amino acids. Germline V gene lookup returns CDR1 MDHEN and CDR2 SYDVKM. The V and J ends lost 6 bases and 2 bases respectively, with 14 bases between them. In DNA form, the CDR3 reads TGTGCCAGCAGCTCTCTAGGGTCAACCTACGAGCAGTACTTC. This codes for CASSSLGSTYEQYF.

In DNA, the CDR3 is TGTGCTAGTGCCCCAGGGGCGGGAGATACGCAGTATTTT. Translation: CASAPGAGDTQYF. The rearrangement uses TRBV12-5 and TRBJ2-3, with D possibly TRBD1 on 6 matching bases. There are 13 residues in the CDR3. Trimming removed 7 bases at V and 5 bases at J, with 13 bases between. CDR1 is LGHNT, CDR2 FRNRAP, per germline.

The rearrangement uses TRBV2 and TRBJ1-6, with D hard to call. With 2 bases removed from V and 8 bases from J, the gap between germline ends came to 13 bases. Germline V gives CDR1 SNHLY, CDR2 FYNNEI. The CDR3 sequence is 15 residues long. CDR3 protein: CASSETGREDSPLHF. Here the CDR3 DNA reads TGTGCCAGCAGTGAAACCGGGAGAGAAGATTCACCCCTCCACTTT.

This clonotype has just one count. The rearrangement joins TRBV7-9 to TRBJ1-2; D gene unclear. The V end lost 3 bases, the J end lost 5 bases, and 13 bases lay between the germline ends. The CDR3 consists of 14 residues. The germline gives CDR1 SEHNR, CDR2 FQNEAQ (reference sequence). The CDR3 sequence is CASSFGELAYGYTF. CDR3 DNA sequence: TGTGCCAGCAGCTTCGGGGAACTCGCGTATGGCTACACCTTC.

The V call is TRBV7-2, the J call TRBJ2-5; the match to TRBD2 covers 10 bases. V shed 0 bases and J 5 bases; nucleotides not matched to a gene: 9. CDR1 SGHTA and CDR2 FQGNSA come from the germline V gene. The CDR3 is 17 residues long. The CDR3 DNA is TGTGCCAGCAGCTTAGCGGAGCGGGGGGGCTTTAGCGAGACCCAGTACTTC. It encodes CASSLAERGGFSETQYF.

Here the CDR3 reads CASSYSSAPGQPQHF. DNA of the CDR3: TGTGCCAGCAGCTACTCGTCGGCCCCGGGGCAGCCCCAGCATTTT. The chain recombines TRBV7-8 with TRBJ1-5, with D hard to call. The CDR3 runs to 15 residues. The germline V gene has CDR1 SGHVS and CDR2 FQNEAQ. Trimming took off 4 bases at V and 7 bases at J, with 17 bases between the two ends.

Only a few counts were recorded for this clonotype. The CDR3 region has the DNA TGTGCCAGCAGCTTAGCGCTCTTTAGGGACGGAAACTATGGCTACACCTTC. Amino acids: CASSLALFRDGNYGYTF. This chain uses TRBV7-2 with TRBJ1-2; D possibly corresponds to TRBD1 (5 bases). This CDR3 contains 17 residues. V lost 0 bases, J lost 2 bases, and 16 bases lay in between. Germline loops: CDR1 SGHTA, CDR2 FQGNSA.

J is TRBJ1-5 and V is TRBV6-2 or TRBV6-3; the D is unclear. The CDR3 sequence is 12 residues long. Germline values: CDR1 MNHEY, CDR2 SVGEGT. V was clipped by 6 bases and J by 4 bases, with 7 bases between them. The DNA of the CDR3 is TGTGCCAGCAGCTTCAGGAATCAGCCCCAGCATTTT. The encoded protein is CASSFRNQPQHF.

This clonotype was seen a handful of times. CDR3 DNA: TGTGCCAGTGCGGTCGGTCCAGCGGGAAGCACAGATACGCAGTATTTT. It is translated as CASAVGPAGSTDTQYF. The rearrangement uses TRBV19 and TRBJ2-3, with 7 bases that match TRBD2. With 8 bases clipped from V and 0 bases from J, the junction kept 11 bases outside the gene matches. The CDR3 is 16 amino acids. CDR1 and CDR2 from the germline V gene are LNHDA and SQIVND (reference sequence). The entire variable domain, with the rest obtained from reference TRBV19 and TRBJ2-3, is as follows: DGGITQSPKYLFRKEGQNVTLSCEQNLNHDAMYWYRQDPGQGLRLIYYSQIVNDFQKGDIAEGYSVSREKKESFPLTVTSAQKNPTAFYLCASAVGPAGSTDTQYFGPGTRLTVL.

The chain is built from TRBV3-1 and TRBJ2-5; TRBD2 might be the D (5 bases). CDR3 size: 13 residues. Germline-derived CDR1 and CDR2 are LGHDT and YNNKEL (reference sequence). V gave up 1 base and J gave up 4 bases, with 7 bases separating them. CDR3 amino acids: CASSQVEGETQYF. The CDR3 DNA reads TGTGCCAGCAGCCAAGTAGAGGGAGAGACCCAGTACTTC.